The next 19 T cell receptor beta chains were all read from a single sample in a study of beta chain features in type 1 diabetes. General study points: When Type 1 diabetes patients were examined, their TCRB CDR3s proved moderately but significantly shorter in all four CD4+ subsets.

Reverse transcribing all isolated RNA meant expressed TCRB transcripts were sequenced. This table comes from immunoSEQ multiplex PCR, and its TCRdb copy is limited to in-frame clones, with some not included. Altogether about 650,000 clones are present, 9.5% to 15% being singletons, with the ten largest covering more than 0.095%. The antigens these receptors bind are not known. The sample taken for sequencing was naive CD4+ T cells from blood. All receptors derive from a man aged 30 to 45 with type 1 diabetes.

The V gene is TRBV10-2, the J gene TRBJ2-4, with a tentative D call TRBD2 (6 bases). The germline V and J ends were trimmed by 3 bases and 3 bases, with 6 bases remaining between them. CDR1 is WSHSY and CDR2 is SAAADI in the germline V gene. The CDR3 covers 13 residues. CDR3 in amino acids: CASSEAGKNIQYF. In DNA form, the CDR3 reads TGCGCCAGCAGTGAAGCGGGCAAAAACATTCAGTACTTC.

The chain recombines TRBV7-6 with TRBJ2-6, with D uncertain. The V and J ends lost 3 bases and 0 bases respectively, with 9 bases between them. The CDR3 consists of 16 residues. Germline loops: CDR1 SGHVS, CDR2 FNYEAQ. The CDR3 reads CASSLDGNSGANVLTF. The DNA for the CDR3 is TGTGCCAGCAGCTTGGACGGCAACTCTGGGGCCAACGTCCTGACTTTC.

This clone was seen only a few times. The chain combines TRBV28 with TRBJ2-5; D is possibly TRBD1 (5 bases). This CDR3 is 13 amino acids long. In germline, CDR1 is MDHEN, CDR2 SYDVKM. V lost 8 bases, J lost 1 base, and 11 bases lay in between. The CDR3 loop reads CASGRQPQETQYF. The CDR3 DNA sequence: TGTGCCAGCGGCAGACAGCCCCAAGAGACCCAGTACTTC.

A note on this clone: The identical CDR3 is also encoded by other nucleotide sequences in the sample. The V and J genes are TRBV5-1 and TRBJ2-2; tentatively, D is TRBD1 (5 bases). The germline V and J ends were trimmed by 1 base and 4 bases, with 5 bases remaining between them. This CDR3 spans 13 amino acids. CDR1 and CDR2 (germline): SGHRS, YFSETQ. The CDR3 DNA reads as TGCGCCAGCAGCTTGCAGGGCACCGGGGAGCTGTTTTTT. Protein: CASSLQGTGELFF.

The gene calls are TRBV30 and TRBJ2-7, with D tentatively TRBD2 (5 bases). Germline V gene lookup returns CDR1 GTSNPN and CDR2 SVGIG (reference sequence). The CDR3 contains 12 residues. Trimming shortened V by 4 bases and J by 6 bases, and 13 bases separated the two germline ends. CDR3 in amino acids: CAWKSLASEQYF. The CDR3 nucleotides read TGTGCCTGGAAATCCCTAGCTAGCGAGCAGTACTTC.

Regarding this clone: Other DNA sequences of this sample code for an identical CDR3. The V gene is TRBV7-2, the J gene TRBJ2-2, with D hard to call. From germline, CDR1 is SGHTA and CDR2 FQGNSA. Trimming removed 5 bases from V and 2 bases from J, with 9 bases in between. The CDR3 sequence is 14 residues long. This CDR3 reads CASSPRANTGELFF. The CDR3 DNA reads TGTGCCAGCAGCCCTCGGGCTAACACCGGGGAGCTGTTTTTT.

Only a few counts were recorded for this clone. The chain carries TRBV11-2 and TRBJ2-1, with 10 positions matching TRBD1. V shed 3 bases, J shed 9 bases, and the junction held 5 bases outside the gene matches. The V gene's germline CDR1 is SGHAT and CDR2 FQNNGV. There are 14 residues in the CDR3. The CDR3 protein is CASSLDRGSVEQFF. The CDR3 nucleotides are TGTGCCAGCAGCTTGGACAGGGGGTCGGTTGAGCAGTTCTTC.

This clone was found a few times. The J gene is TRBJ1-5, the V gene TRBV5-5; D gene uncertain. Germline V gives CDR1 SGHKS, CDR2 YYEKEE (reference sequence). The CDR3 consists of 17 residues. Between the trimmed V and J ends, which lost 0 bases and 0 bases, there was a span of 13 bases. The DNA of the CDR3 is TGTGCCAGCAGCTTGGATGGGCAGCCCAATAGCAATCAGCCCCAGCATTTT. Its protein product is CASSLDGQPNSNQPQHF. Based on the CDR3 plus reference TRBV5-5 and TRBJ1-5, the full variable domain is DAGVTQSPTHLIKTRGQQVTLRCSPISGHKSVSWYQQVLGQGPQFIFQYYEKEERGRGNFPDRFSARQFPNYSSELNVNALLLGDSALYLCASSLDGQPNSNQPQHFGDGTRLSIL.

This chain joins TRBV4-3 and TRBJ2-7, with D unresolved. Germline loops: CDR1 LGHNA, CDR2 YSLEER. The CDR3 runs 14 residues. V gave up 1 base and J gave up 0 bases, with 7 bases separating them. The DNA for the CDR3 is TGCGCCAGCAGCCAAGGCCTTAACTCCTACGAGCAGTACTTC. As protein: CASSQGLNSYEQYF.

There are a few counts of this clone. At one end the junction does not follow the germline gene, possibly because of a read error. The V gene is TRBV6-1, the J gene TRBJ2-4; TRBD1 matches at 8 bases. The CDR3 covers 14 residues. Germline CDR1 and CDR2: MNHNS and SASEGT. This CDR3 reads CASSKALDRDIQYF. The CDR3 DNA reads TGTGCCAGCAGTAAAGCGTTGGACAGGGACATTCAGTACTTC.

This clone appeared a few times. The V and J genes are TRBV6-5 and TRBJ2-7; 7 nucleotides match TRBD1. This CDR3 spans 14 amino acids. Germline V lookup: CDR1 MNHEY, CDR2 SVGAGI. V was pared by 5 bases and J by 2 bases, with 6 bases of the junction left unmatched. DNA for the CDR3: TGTGCCAGCAGTCCTTCACAGGGGACCTACGAGCAGTACTTC. Translation: CASSPSQGTYEQYF.

The chain uses TRBV4-3 and TRBJ2-1; 11 nucleotides match TRBD2. The CDR3 covers 17 residues. The germline V gene has CDR1 LGHNA and CDR2 YSLEER. V was clipped by 1 base and J by 10 bases; unmatched bases: 12. The CDR3 nucleotides are TGCGCCAGCAGCCAAGCCGGTACTAGCGGGGGCCCCCGGGAGCAGTTCTTC. It specifies CASSQAGTSGGPREQFF.

The chain recombines TRBV4-1 with TRBJ1-1; unclear D gene. Trimming removed 0 bases at V and 8 bases at J, with 4 bases between. There are 11 residues in the CDR3. Germline values: CDR1 MGHRA, CDR2 YSYEKL. CDR3 sequence (DNA): TGCGCCAGCAGCCAAGACGAGGAAGCTTTCTTT. Translating gives CASSQDEEAFF.

J is TRBJ2-7 and V is TRBV6-1, with 9 bases matching TRBD1. CDR3 length equals 16 residues. The V segment lost 4 bases and the J segment 3 bases; nucleotides outside the gene matches: 10. Per the germline V gene, CDR1 is MNHNS and CDR2 is SASEGT. The CDR3 sequence is CASSVQGAPIIYEQYF. For the CDR3, the DNA is TGTGCCAGCAGTGTACAGGGGGCTCCTATAATCTACGAGCAGTACTTC.

This clone occurred a few times. The chain uses TRBV11-2 and TRBJ2-2, with 9 nucleotides matching TRBD2. Germline loops: CDR1 SGHAT, CDR2 FQNNGV. Germline trimming cut 5 bases from V and 7 bases from J; bases unmatched to any gene: 11. This CDR3 is 16 amino acids long. The CDR3 loop is CASSRWASGVVGELFF. CDR3 nucleotides: TGTGCCAGCAGCCGGTGGGCTAGCGGGGTGGTCGGGGAGCTGTTTTTT.

This clone has more than one count but fewer than ten. The chain uses TRBV6-5 and TRBJ2-1, with 7 bases that match TRBD1. Trimming at V came to 6 bases and at J to 1 base, leaving 0 bases not matched to a gene. This CDR3 spans 13 amino acids. Germline values: CDR1 MNHEY, CDR2 SVGAGI. DNA for the CDR3: TGTGCCAGCAGACAGGGGTCCTACAATGAGCAGTTCTTC. Protein: CASRQGSYNEQFF.

The chain carries TRBV5-1 and TRBJ1-2, with D possibly being TRBD1 (6 bases). The germline CDR1 and CDR2 sequences are SGHRS and YFSETQ. The CDR3 sequence is 14 residues long. The V end was cut by 4 bases, the J end by 1 base, with 11 bases between. CDR3: CASSLDSNNYGYTF. The CDR3, as DNA: TGCGCCAGCAGCCTGGACAGCAATAACTATGGCTACACCTTC.

This clone was seen a handful of times. This chain joins TRBV7-2 and TRBJ2-1, with D maybe TRBD1 (5 bases). V shed 5 bases and J shed 9 bases, with 23 bases lying between them. The CDR3 loop spans 16 amino acids. Germline V gives CDR1 SGHTA, CDR2 FQGNSA. The CDR3 nucleotides are TGTGCCAGCAGCGGACACCCACGCGCGGCGGCTGTTGAGCAGTTCTTC. This sequence encodes CASSGHPRAAAVEQFF.

A remark on this clone: Other DNA sequences from this sample encode an identical CDR3 as well. The rearrangement uses TRBV9 and TRBJ2-1; D unclear. Trimming stripped 0 bases from V and 0 bases from J, with 7 bases between. The CDR3 runs to 15 residues. In germline, CDR1 is SGDLS, CDR2 YYNGEE. The CDR3, as DNA: TGTGCCAGCAGCGTAGATCCCAGCTCCTACAATGAGCAGTTCTTC. Translation: CASSVDPSSYNEQFF.